This T cell receptor beta chain came from a study of cytomegalovirus exposure and HLA in healthy donors. Study details: Clustering assigned approximately 78% of the roughly 380 genotyped donors to the Caucasian-associated ancestry cluster. Study-level results: Sequencing likely caused a cluster of highly shared sequence variants. Several top significant clusters appeared, in a later analysis, to be linked to common viral pathogens.

The primer mix had 60 Vbeta and 13 Jbeta primers. Here immunoSEQ multiplex PCR was the method, and the copy in TCRdb shows in-frame clones only, minus some. The data show some 120,000 clones, with more than 70% seen just once and more than 7.5% held by the top ten. The CDR3 has 18 amino acids. Germline V CDR1 and CDR2: MDHEN, SYDVKM. The V gene end was trimmed by 2 bases and the J gene end by 8 bases; junction bases not matched to a gene: 17. With regard to this clone: Its antigen remains unidentified.

The sequencing input was PBMCs. This sequence was found in a woman aged 45-65 years in good health and CMV-seropositive. The chain has TRBV28 and TRBJ2-3; the match to TRBD2 covers 9 bases. CDR3 coding DNA: TGTGCCAGCAGTTTAAGTCATGGTCAAGCGGGGGGAGGGACTACGCAGTATTTT. It specifies CASSLSHGQAGGGTTQYF.